These 22 T cell receptor beta chains originate from one sample sequenced in a study of blood T cell repertoires in COVID-19. The protocol was immunoSEQ multiplex PCR, while the TCRdb copy is restricted to in-frame clones and leaves out a portion. Of tens of thousands of clones detected, around 90% appear once; the ten largest clones hold about 6%. The specimen sequenced was peripheral blood. These receptors were collected from a man in his forties or fifties with active COVID-19.

The CDR3: CASKSQGQMNTEAFF. The CDR3 nucleotides read TGTGCCAGCAAGTCCCAGGGACAAATGAACACTGAAGCTTTCTTT. V gene TRBV6-5 combines with J gene TRBJ1-1, with D maybe TRBD1 (6 bases). This CDR3 is built from 15 residues. The germline V gene encodes CDR1 MNHEY and CDR2 SVGAGI. The ends were cut back, 7 bases at V and 0 bases at J, with 15 bases in the middle.

The chain links TRBV5-1 to TRBJ1-6; 9 nucleotides align to TRBD1. This CDR3 has 15 residues. Germline V gene lookup returns CDR1 SGHRS and CDR2 YFSETQ. V gave up 4 bases and J gave up 10 bases; unmatched junction bases: 9. CDR3 DNA: TGCGCCAGCAGCATCGGGGACAGGGAAAGATCACCCCTCCACTTT. Protein product: CASSIGDRERSPLHF.

This clone was found once. This chain links TRBV3-1 (or the pseudogene TRBV3-2) with TRBJ1-1; the match to TRBD1 covers 8 bases. CDR3 length: 14 residues. CDR1 and CDR2 (germline): LGHDT, YNNKEL (reference sequence). The J segment lost 0 bases and the V segment lost 7 bases, leaving 4 bases of the junction unmatched. CDR3 nucleotides: TGTGCCAGCATAGGGACAGGCCTGAACACTGAAGCTTTCTTT. This gives the protein CASIGTGLNTEAFF.

The sample holds a few counts of this clone. This sequence joins TRBV5-1 and TRBJ1-2; 9 bases are a match to TRBD1. Trimming removed 4 bases from V and 4 bases from J; junction bases left unmatched: 5. Looked up from germline, CDR1 is SGHRS and CDR2 is YFSETQ. CDR3 size: 14 residues. DNA for the CDR3: TGCGCCAGCAGCGGGACAGGGTACGGCTATGGCTACACCTTC. Its translation is CASSGTGYGYGYTF.

This clone appeared once. DNA of the CDR3: TGCGCCAGCAGCTTGGTTGACAAAGCCAGATCTCGAGACCACTCCTACGAGCAGTACTTC. Translating it yields CASSLVDKARSRDHSYEQYF. The chain uses TRBV5-1 and TRBJ2-7; D is unresolved. This CDR3 spans 20 amino acids. With 0 bases removed from V and 0 bases from J, the gap between germline ends came to 25 bases. Germline CDR1 reads SGHRS; CDR2 reads YFSETQ.

V and J are TRBV4-1 and TRBJ2-7; 11 positions agree with TRBD2. Trimming cost V 3 bases and J 6 bases; bases outside gene matches: 10. The CDR3 loop spans 16 amino acids. Per germline, CDR1 MGHRA and CDR2 YSYEKL. CDR3 in amino acids: CASSQGVLAGVFEQYF. The DNA for the CDR3 is TGCGCCAGCAGCCAGGGGGTACTAGCGGGAGTATTCGAGCAGTACTTC.

This clone was detected once. The J gene is TRBJ2-7, the V gene TRBV5-1; D might be TRBD2 (5 bases). V was pared by 5 bases and J by 0 bases, with 12 bases between. Germline V gene data show CDR1 as SGHRS and CDR2 as YFSETQ. This CDR3 is built from 14 residues. The CDR3 sequence: CASREDWSSYEQYF. CDR3 nucleotides: TGCGCCAGCAGAGAGGACTGGAGCTCCTACGAGCAGTACTTC.

The chain is built from TRBV18 and TRBJ2-7, with 8 bases aligning to TRBD1. The CDR3 is 15 amino acids. V trimming: 3 bases; J trimming: 4 bases; junction bases outside the gene matches: 8. In germline, CDR1 is KGHSH, CDR2 LQKENI. The CDR3 nucleotides read TGTGCCAGCTCACCTCGGACAGGGCGGGAATACGAGCAGTACTTC. Translating gives CASSPRTGREYEQYF.

The V call is TRBV5-1, the J call TRBJ2-3; tentative D call: TRBD2 (5 bases). Looked up from germline, CDR1 is SGHRS and CDR2 is YFSETQ. The CDR3 runs to 14 residues. Trimming removed 4 bases at V and 2 bases at J, with 11 bases between. CDR3 region: CASSLSGDTDTQYF. In nucleotides, the CDR3 is TGCGCCAGCAGCCTCAGCGGAGACACAGATACGCAGTATTTT.

The chain employs TRBV5-5 and TRBJ2-3, with 11 nucleotides matching TRBD1. The CDR3 runs 18 residues. Trimming at V came to 6 bases and at J to 1 base, leaving 13 bases not matched to a gene. Germline lookup yields CDR1 SGHKS and CDR2 YYEKEE (reference sequence). The CDR3 loop reads CASNLRDRGSWGTDTQYF. The CDR3 DNA reads TGTGCCAGCAACTTACGGGACAGGGGGAGCTGGGGCACAGATACGCAGTATTTT.

The V and J genes are TRBV6-5 and TRBJ2-3; D not resolved. Trimming took off 6 bases at V and 2 bases at J, with 12 bases between the two ends. CDR3 length equals 14 residues. CDR1 and CDR2 (germline): MNHEY, SVGAGI. The CDR3 is CASRRHFDTDTQYF. The CDR3 DNA follows: TGTGCCAGCAGGCGACACTTTGACACAGATACGCAGTATTTT.

To note about this clone: Distinct nucleotide sequences in the sample also encode this CDR3. This chain links TRBV5-6 with TRBJ1-5; a weak D match, TRBD1 (5 bases). Germline V CDR1 and CDR2: SGHDT, YYEEEE. V was trimmed by 3 bases and J by 2 bases, leaving 9 bases between them. This CDR3 has 14 residues. CDR3 protein: CASSWGPGNQPQHF. As DNA, the CDR3 is TGTGCCAGCAGCTGGGGCCCGGGCAATCAGCCCCAGCATTTT. Supplemented by reference TRBV5-6 and TRBJ1-5, the full variable domain reads DAGVTQSPTHLIKTRGQQVTLRCSPKSGHDTVSWYQQALGQGPQFIFQYYEEEERQRGNFPDRFSGHQFPNYSSELNVNALLLGDSALYLCASSWGPGNQPQHFGDGTRLSIL.

This chain connects TRBV3-1 (or the pseudogene TRBV3-2) to TRBJ1-4, with 7 bases matching TRBD1. Germline CDR1 LGHDT, CDR2 YNNKEL (reference sequence). The CDR3 loop spans 14 amino acids. The V and J ends lost 3 bases and 11 bases, in that order; junction bases with no gene match: 9. The CDR3 loop reads CASSHRGPSGKLFF. DNA for the CDR3: TGTGCCAGCAGCCATAGGGGGCCTTCGGGGAAACTGTTTTTT.

This chain links TRBV7-8 with TRBJ1-4; 7 nucleotides line up with TRBD1. Germline V gives CDR1 SGHVS, CDR2 FQNEAQ. The junction had 11 bases not matched to a gene; V was cut back by 5 bases and J by 8 bases. The CDR3 covers 15 residues. In DNA form, the CDR3 reads TGTGCCAGCAGCCGCCAGGGGGACAGCCGGGAAAAACTGTTTTTT. It translates to CASSRQGDSREKLFF.

The V call is TRBV5-1, the J call TRBJ2-5, with D possibly being TRBD2 (5 bases). Trimming cost V 0 bases and J 2 bases, with 8 bases left between them. CDR1 and CDR2 (germline): SGHRS, YFSETQ. The CDR3 has 14 residues. The CDR3 DNA reads TGCGCCAGCAGCTTGGTTGGCGGGCAAGAGACCCAGTACTTC. Its translation is CASSLVGGQETQYF.

The chain has TRBV11-3 and TRBJ2-1, with D possibly being TRBD2 (5 bases). Trimming left V 3 bases short and J 8 bases short, with 17 bases between. From germline, CDR1 is SGHNT and CDR2 YENEEA. This CDR3 region has 15 residues. CDR3 nucleotide sequence: TGTGCCAGCAGCTTCGGACTGGCCTCTGGCGATGAGCAGTTCTTC. Translated, it gives CASSFGLASGDEQFF.

This chain links TRBV30 with TRBJ1-3; D gene uncertain. Germline lookup yields CDR1 GTSNPN and CDR2 SVGIG (reference sequence). Trimming took 4 bases from V and 8 from J, leaving 9 bases between them. This CDR3 region has 11 residues. CDR3 coding DNA: TGTGCCTGGAATAATGCGGACACCATATATTTT. Encoded protein: CAWNNADTIYF.

The chain links TRBV5-1 to TRBJ2-5; 10 bases agree with TRBD2. Germline CDR1 and CDR2: SGHRS and YFSETQ. The CDR3 covers 19 residues. J gave up 4 bases and V 4 bases, and 19 bases lay outside the gene matches. This chain's CDR3 is CASSPGISSGRRRVETQYF. In DNA form, the CDR3 reads TGCGCCAGCAGCCCAGGCATTTCTAGCGGGAGAAGGAGGGTAGAGACCCAGTACTTC. The full variable domain, rest sourced from reference TRBV5-1 and TRBJ2-5, is KAGVTQTPRYLIKTRGQQVTLSCSPISGHRSVSWYQQTPGQGLQFLFEYFSETQRNKGNFPGRFSGRQFSNSRSEMNVSTLELGDSALYLCASSPGISSGRRRVETQYFGPGTRLLVL.

The J gene is TRBJ2-7, the V gene TRBV5-4, with 8 bases matching TRBD1. The CDR3 spans 16 residues. J lost 2 bases, V lost 0 bases, and 7 bases had no gene match. Germline values: CDR1 SGHNT, CDR2 YYREEE (reference sequence). This chain's CDR3 is CASSLGPGGSTYEQYF. Here the CDR3 DNA reads TGTGCCAGCAGCTTGGGCCCAGGGGGCTCTACCTACGAGCAGTACTTC.

In DNA, the CDR3 is TGTGCCAGCACACAGGGGGCTGGAGATACGCAGTATTTT. Amino acids: CASTQGAGDTQYF. The chain has TRBV2 and TRBJ2-3; 9 bases match TRBD1. Germline lookup yields CDR1 SNHLY and CDR2 FYNNEI. The CDR3 has 13 amino acids. V dropped 7 bases and J dropped 5; count of bases not matched to a gene: 4.

This chain joins TRBV25-1 and TRBJ2-1; TRBD2 aligns across 9 bases. Germline V gene data show CDR1 as MGHDK and CDR2 as SYGVNS. This CDR3 comprises 18 residues. V lost 3 bases, J lost 4 bases, and 13 bases stayed unmatched. CDR3 DNA: TGTGCCAGCAGTGACCCGACGGGGCGGGGGGGCTCATACAATGAGCAGTTCTTC. Its protein is CASSDPTGRGGSYNEQFF.

This clone was seen only a few times. This sequence joins TRBV4-1 and TRBJ2-7; no clear D gene. CDR3 length equals 15 residues. Trimming removed 2 bases from V and 1 base from J, with 12 bases in between. The germline gives CDR1 MGHRA, CDR2 YSYEKL. Here the CDR3 reads CASSQIAARSYEQYF. The CDR3 coding sequence is TGCGCCAGCAGCCAAATAGCAGCTCGTTCCTACGAGCAGTACTTC.